This record looks at one T cell receptor (beta chain) sequence and its context. Antigen: not known. The sample comes from a study of CD8 T cells in Susac syndrome. Study-level points and caveats: As acknowledged by the study, its TCR sequencing and HLA analysis included a relatively small number of individuals.

The authors reverse transcribed roughly 0.5 to 1 ug RNA with random hexamers. TCRdb itself ran the immunoSEQ multiplex PCR reads through MiXCR, one entry per CDR3 protein. The sample carries approximately 220,000 distinct CDR3 sequences, around nine tenths recorded once. The CDR3 has 14 amino acids. The V gene's germline CDR1 is SNHLY and CDR2 FYNNEI. V was pared by 1 base and J by 5 bases, with 10 bases between. Sequencing input: CD8+ T cells from PBMCs. This chain connects TRBV2 to TRBJ2-3, with D tentatively TRBD2 (5 bases). The TCR was taken from a human donor with multiple sclerosis. CDR3 region: CASSEEDGRDTQYF. The CDR3 DNA follows: TGTGCCAGCAGTGAAGAGGATGGGAGAGATACGCAGTATTTT.